Shown below are 28 T cell receptor beta chains from a single sample sequenced in a study of T cells in Graves' hyperthyroidism and ophthalmopathy. The TCR beta CDR3 regions underwent amplification using RNA transcripts as the source. Primed by the HTBI set, a first-round RT-PCR was run on the TCR CDR3. TCRdb used MiXCR to reprocess the multiplex PCR reads, holding one entry per CDR3 protein. This table has over 150,000 distinct CDR3 sequences, about a sixth appearing once. Sequenced sample: blood. Every receptor here comes from a woman between 50 and 59 years old with Graves' hyperthyroidism.

This clonotype appeared many times. The chain carries TRBV5-1 and TRBJ2-2; TRBD1 is a possible D gene (6 bases). Germline V CDR1 and CDR2: SGHRS, YFSETQ. The CDR3 spans 18 residues. Trimming stripped 4 bases from V and 2 bases from J, with 21 bases between. CDR3 DNA: TGCGCCAGCAGCCTAACACAGGGTCAGCCAGTCAACACCGGGGAGCTGTTTTTT. Translation gives CASSLTQGQPVNTGELFF. Based on the CDR3 plus reference TRBV5-1 and TRBJ2-2, the full variable domain is KAGVTQTPRYLIKTRGQQVTLSCSPISGHRSVSWYQQTPGQGLQFLFEYFSETQRNKGNFPGRFSGRQFSNSRSEMNVSTLELGDSALYLCASSLTQGQPVNTGELFFGEGSRLTVL.

This clonotype was observed a handful of times. The rearrangement joins TRBV28 to TRBJ1-2; D is unclear. V lost 6 bases and J 2 bases, leaving 7 bases between the germline ends. This CDR3 region has 12 residues. Germline lookup yields CDR1 MDHEN and CDR2 SYDVKM. CDR3 loop: CASSNLNYGYTF. The CDR3 coding sequence is TGTGCCAGCAGCAACTTAAACTATGGCTACACCTTC.

This clonotype was picked up many times. The gene calls are TRBV10-3 and TRBJ2-6; 9 bases are a match to TRBD1. This CDR3 has 18 amino acids. J lost 3 bases, V lost 5 bases, and 11 bases had no gene match. CDR1 and CDR2 (germline): ENHRY, SYGVKD. The CDR3 is CAISSFLTGGIGANVLTF. The CDR3 DNA sequence: TGTGCCATCAGTTCGTTTTTGACAGGGGGGATTGGGGCCAACGTCCTGACTTTC.

Note on this clonotype: A much bigger clone sits one base away, suggesting this may be a read error. V usage is TRBV28 and J usage is TRBJ2-7; possibly TRBD1 or TRBD2 for D (5 bases each). The CDR3 has 13 residues. V shed 9 bases and J shed 4 bases, with 16 bases lying between them. CDR1 and CDR2 (germline): MDHEN, SYDVKM. The CDR3 nucleotides read TGTGCCAGTAGAGAGGGGATGGGGTACGAGCAGTACTTC. This encodes CASREGMGYEQYF.

Ten or more counts support this clonotype. The chain recombines TRBV7-9 with TRBJ1-1, with 8 bases that match TRBD1. V was clipped by 5 bases and J by 0 bases; unmatched bases: 8. The CDR3 runs to 16 residues. CDR1 is SEHNR, CDR2 FQNEAQ, per germline (reference sequence). The CDR3 protein is CASSRFQGAMNTEAFF. The CDR3 DNA follows: TGTGCCAGCAGCCGATTCCAGGGGGCTATGAACACTGAAGCTTTCTTT.

The chain has TRBV4-1 and TRBJ2-4, with 10 bases lining up with TRBD2. The V and J ends lost 4 bases and 1 base, in that order; junction bases with no gene match: 7. Germline V lookup: CDR1 MGHRA, CDR2 YSYEKL. This CDR3 is 17 amino acids long. CDR3 DNA sequence: TGCGCCAGCAGCCCCCTCAGCGGGGGGGCGGCCAAAAACATTCAGTACTTC. Amino acids: CASSPLSGGAAKNIQYF.

This clonotype was recorded at least ten times. CDR3 loop: CASSSESGRGIRQTQYF. For the CDR3, the DNA is TGTGCCAGCAGTAGCGAATCCGGACGGGGGATTAGGCAGACCCAGTACTTC. V gene TRBV27 combines with J gene TRBJ2-5, with D maybe TRBD2 (6 bases). V lost 5 bases and J lost 6, with 25 bases in between. The CDR3 consists of 17 residues. CDR1 is MNHEY and CDR2 is SMNVEV in the germline V gene (reference sequence).

This clonotype came up many times. J is TRBJ1-2 and V is TRBV5-4; no reliable D call. This CDR3 has 14 amino acids. Germline V gene data show CDR1 as SGHNT and CDR2 as YYREEE (reference sequence). The germline V and J ends were trimmed by 4 bases and 5 bases, with 15 bases remaining between them. CDR3 amino acids: CASSPVFDGYGYTF. The CDR3 nucleotides are TGTGCCAGCAGCCCCGTTTTCGACGGGTATGGCTACACCTTC. The complete variable domain, with remaining parts taken from reference TRBV5-4 and TRBJ1-2, reads ETGVTQSPTHLIKTRGQQVTLRCSSQSGHNTVSWYQQALGQGPQFIFQYYREEENGRGNFPPRFSGLQFPNYSSELNVNALELDDSALYLCASSPVFDGYGYTFGSGTRLTVV.

The rearrangement links TRBV4-2 to TRBJ1-3; tentative D call: TRBD1 (5 bases). The CDR3 contains 17 residues. Germline V gene sequence: CDR1 LGHNA, CDR2 YNFKEQ. V lost 1 base and J 0 bases, leaving 13 bases between the germline ends. The CDR3 spells CASSQAGTRSSGNTIYF. In nucleotides, the CDR3 is TGTGCCAGCAGCCAAGCCGGGACGCGCAGCTCTGGAAACACCATATATTTT.

This rearrangement joins TRBV18 to TRBJ2-1, with D maybe TRBD2 (5 bases). Germline V lookup: CDR1 KGHSH, CDR2 LQKENI. The CDR3 spans 14 residues. The germline V and J ends were trimmed by 10 bases and 8 bases, with 21 bases remaining between them. The CDR3, as DNA: TGTGCCACCACACCGGGATTAGGGAGCGATGAGCAGTTCTTC. Amino acid sequence: CATTPGLGSDEQFF.

This clonotype was recorded many times. The chain employs TRBV27 and TRBJ2-7; D gene uncertain. Looked up from germline, CDR1 is MNHEY and CDR2 is SMNVEV (reference sequence). V gave up 3 bases and J gave up 1 base, with 7 bases separating them. CDR3 length: 13 amino acids. CDR3 sequence (DNA): TGTGCCAGCAGTTTGGAAGGGTCCTACGAGCAGTACTTC. Translated: CASSLEGSYEQYF.

The table lists this clonotype with many counts. The CDR3 is CASSLTGDPREKLFF. As DNA, the CDR3 is TGTGCCAGCAGCCTAACAGGGGACCCAAGGGAAAAACTGTTTTTT. V usage is TRBV7-9 and J usage is TRBJ1-4; the match to TRBD1 covers 7 bases. Germline CDR1 reads SEHNR; CDR2 reads FQNEAQ (reference sequence). CDR3 size: 15 residues. Germline trimming cut 5 bases from V and 8 bases from J; bases unmatched to any gene: 11.

This clonotype was seen repeatedly, ten times or more. The CDR3 loop is CASSVRTFNTDTQYF. The CDR3, as DNA: TGTGCCAGCAGTGTACGCACTTTTAACACAGATACGCAGTATTTT. J is TRBJ2-3 and V is TRBV6-2 or TRBV6-3; D gene unclear. V lost 5 bases to trimming and J lost 2 bases, with 14 bases between them. The CDR3 is made up of 15 amino acids. Per the germline V gene, CDR1 is MNHEY and CDR2 is SVGEGT.

The table lists this clonotype with many counts. The gene calls are TRBV6-1 and TRBJ2-3, with D perhaps TRBD1 (6 bases). Between the trimmed V and J ends, which lost 9 bases and 2 bases, there was a span of 9 bases. CDR3 size: 12 residues. Germline V gene data show CDR1 as MNHNS and CDR2 as SASEGT. The CDR3 reads CASTGYTDTQYF. CDR3 sequence (DNA): TGTGCCAGTACAGGGTACACAGATACGCAGTATTTT.

V and J are TRBV10-3 and TRBJ1-6; maybe TRBD1 (6 bases). The V gene's germline CDR1 is ENHRY and CDR2 SYGVKD. This CDR3 spans 13 amino acids. V lost 8 bases and J lost 8, with 13 bases in between. CDR3 amino acids: CAIARGGDSPLHF. The CDR3 region has the DNA TGTGCCATCGCCAGGGGAGGGGATTCACCCCTCCACTTT.

This clonotype was counted many times. The chain employs TRBV14 and TRBJ2-2; the D gene could be TRBD1 or TRBD2 (5 bases each). Germline V gene sequence: CDR1 SGHDN, CDR2 FVKESK. The length of the CDR3 is 19 residues. V lost 2 bases and J lost 1, with 20 bases in between. The CDR3 DNA reads as TGTGCCAGCAGCCAAAAAATCGGAACCGGGACCGAGAACACCGGGGAGCTGTTTTTT. This codes for CASSQKIGTGTENTGELFF.

In its sample, this clonotype was seen many times. This sequence joins TRBV5-1 and TRBJ1-2; 9 bases agree with TRBD1. There are 15 residues in the CDR3. Per the germline V gene, CDR1 is SGHRS and CDR2 is YFSETQ. V was clipped by 3 bases and J by 0 bases; unmatched bases: 3. The CDR3 DNA sequence: TGCGCCAGCAGCTCGAGACAGGGGGCTAACTATGGCTACACCTTC. It codes for CASSSRQGANYGYTF. Full variable domain (remainder filled in from reference TRBV5-1 and TRBJ1-2): KAGVTQTPRYLIKTRGQQVTLSCSPISGHRSVSWYQQTPGQGLQFLFEYFSETQRNKGNFPGRFSGRQFSNSRSEMNVSTLELGDSALYLCASSSRQGANYGYTFGSGTRLTVV.

This clonotype showed up many times. V gene TRBV20-1 combines with J gene TRBJ1-5, with 7 nucleotides matching TRBD1. CDR3 length: 12 amino acids. Germline V gives CDR1 DFQATT, CDR2 SNEGSKA (reference sequence). Trimming at V came to 6 bases and at J to 7 bases, leaving 6 bases not matched to a gene. The CDR3 bases are TGCAGTGCGAGACAGGGAGGACAGCCCCAGCATTTT. As protein: CSARQGGQPQHF.

The table lists this clonotype with many counts. The chain recombines TRBV28 with TRBJ2-5; TRBD1 might be the D (6 bases). The CDR3 length is 11 residues. V was shortened by 5 bases and J by 10 bases, with 11 bases between the two germline ends. CDR1 MDHEN and CDR2 SYDVKM come from the germline V gene. CDR3 sequence (DNA): TGTGCCAGCAGTCCGGGGACAAGCCAGTACTTC. Amino acids: CASSPGTSQYF.

In its sample, this clonotype was seen many times. This CDR3 is CASSRHRQGEVTGELFF. The CDR3 DNA is TGTGCCAGTAGTAGGCACCGACAGGGCGAGGTCACCGGGGAGCTGTTTTTT. The J gene is TRBJ2-2, the V gene TRBV19; 7 bases fit TRBD1. Unmatched junction bases numbered 12, after V lost 4 bases and J lost 4 bases. There are 17 residues in the CDR3. Looked up from germline, CDR1 is LNHDA and CDR2 is SQIVND (reference sequence).

The rearrangement links TRBV18 to TRBJ1-5; TRBD1 agrees at 9 bases. V lost 2 bases, J lost 0 bases, and 11 bases stayed unmatched. The CDR3 consists of 19 residues. The V gene's germline CDR1 is KGHSH and CDR2 LQKENI. CDR3 in DNA: TGTGCCAGCTCACCAGACGAGACAGGGGGTCTAGGTAGCAATCAGCCCCAGCATTTT. It encodes CASSPDETGGLGSNQPQHF.

This clonotype occurred many times. This chain connects TRBV15 to TRBJ2-5; D gene unclear. Between the trimmed V and J ends, which lost 0 bases and 4 bases, there was a span of 9 bases. The CDR3 sequence is 14 residues long. Germline-derived CDR1 and CDR2 are LNHNV and YYDKDF (reference sequence). CDR3 sequence reads: CATSRDSGRETQYF. CDR3 nucleotide sequence: TGTGCCACCAGCAGAGATTCGGGTCGAGAGACCCAGTACTTC.

This clonotype showed up many times. The V call is TRBV2, the J call TRBJ2-3; no clear D. The CDR3 is made up of 14 amino acids. Germline CDR1 is SNHLY and CDR2 is FYNNEI. The V and J ends lost 8 bases and 1 base respectively, with 13 bases between them. The DNA for the CDR3 is TGTGCCAGCCTACGACTCCCGGGCACAGATACGCAGTATTTT. Translated, it gives CASLRLPGTDTQYF.

This clonotype was picked up many times. The chain has TRBV2 and TRBJ1-2, with D perhaps matching TRBD1 (5 bases). Deletions cut 6 bases from V and 3 bases from J, with 11 bases between. The CDR3 totals 13 residues. The germline V gene encodes CDR1 SNHLY and CDR2 FYNNEI. The CDR3 is CASRGRGHYGYTF. The DNA of the CDR3 is TGTGCCAGCAGAGGGAGGGGACACTATGGCTACACCTTC.

This clonotype was seen ten or more times. The V call is TRBV28, the J call TRBJ1-1, with D possibly matching TRBD1 (5 bases). Trimming left V 4 bases short and J 1 base short, with 22 bases between. Per the germline V gene, CDR1 is MDHEN and CDR2 is SYDVKM. The CDR3 length is 18 residues. In DNA, the CDR3 is TGTGCCAGCAGTTCTCCTGGGCAACCGGGACCGCCGAACACTGAAGCTTTCTTT. Translated: CASSSPGQPGPPNTEAFF.

The V gene is TRBV19, the J gene TRBJ2-7; 10 bases are a match to TRBD1. The length of the CDR3 is 15 residues. The V gene's germline CDR1 is LNHDA and CDR2 SQIVND (reference sequence). The junction had 4 bases not matched to a gene; V was cut back by 4 bases and J by 1 base. CDR3 sequence: CASSNRQGASYEQYF. The CDR3 nucleotides read TGTGCCAGTAGTAACCGACAGGGGGCTTCCTACGAGCAGTACTTC. Full variable domain (rest looked up from reference TRBV19 and TRBJ2-7): DGGITQSPKYLFRKEGQNVTLSCEQNLNHDAMYWYRQDPGQGLRLIYYSQIVNDFQKGDIAEGYSVSREKKESFPLTVTSAQKNPTAFYLCASSNRQGASYEQYFGPGTRLTVT.

The chain links TRBV4-2 to TRBJ2-2; 7 nucleotides agree with TRBD1. Germline lookup yields CDR1 LGHNA and CDR2 YNFKEQ. The CDR3 loop spans 15 amino acids. Trimming took 3 bases from V and 4 from J; bases not matched to a gene: 5. CDR3 region: CASSQGTAGTGELFF. DNA of the CDR3: TGTGCCAGCAGCCAGGGGACAGCTGGCACCGGGGAGCTGTTTTTT.

This clonotype was detected many times. The chain couples TRBV28 to TRBJ1-2; the match to TRBD1 covers 9 bases. Germline-derived CDR1 and CDR2 are MDHEN and SYDVKM. J gave up 1 base and V 5 bases, and 5 bases lay outside the gene matches. The CDR3 extends over 15 amino acids. CDR3 protein: CASSTLGQGNYGYTF. Written as DNA, the CDR3 is TGTGCCAGCAGTACCCTGGGACAGGGTAACTATGGCTACACCTTC.